This TCR beta chain was captured in a study of lymphopenia after photon versus proton radiotherapy. Study conclusions and caveats: Oligoclonal CD8+ Temra expansion after nadir drove photon patients' diversity drop. Under photons, naive T cells and diversity fell while effector/memory populations rose. Only patients who died were analyzed for survival; proton advantage is unproven. Post-nadir TCR diversity decline inversely tracked overall survival among those who died.

About this clone: The antigen is unknown.

The germline CDR1 and CDR2 sequences are MNHNS and SASEGT. Trimming took off 4 bases at V and 3 bases at J, with 15 bases between the two ends. The CDR3 runs to 16 residues. Assay used: immunoSEQ multiplex PCR; TCRdb lists only in-frame clones, some missing. The data contain tens of thousands of clones, approximately 90% of them singletons. The clonotype was recovered from a woman aged 55-70 years with cholangiocarcinoma. Some clones in this sample may be carry-over from other donors' samples. The sample here was peripheral blood, taken from a patient treated with proton-based radiotherapy. The chain combines TRBV6-1 with TRBJ1-4; D gene unclear. For the CDR3, the DNA is TGTGCCAGCAGTGTTTCAAGGAGGGCCTCTAATGAAAAACTGTTTTTT. As protein: CASSVSRRASNEKLFF.